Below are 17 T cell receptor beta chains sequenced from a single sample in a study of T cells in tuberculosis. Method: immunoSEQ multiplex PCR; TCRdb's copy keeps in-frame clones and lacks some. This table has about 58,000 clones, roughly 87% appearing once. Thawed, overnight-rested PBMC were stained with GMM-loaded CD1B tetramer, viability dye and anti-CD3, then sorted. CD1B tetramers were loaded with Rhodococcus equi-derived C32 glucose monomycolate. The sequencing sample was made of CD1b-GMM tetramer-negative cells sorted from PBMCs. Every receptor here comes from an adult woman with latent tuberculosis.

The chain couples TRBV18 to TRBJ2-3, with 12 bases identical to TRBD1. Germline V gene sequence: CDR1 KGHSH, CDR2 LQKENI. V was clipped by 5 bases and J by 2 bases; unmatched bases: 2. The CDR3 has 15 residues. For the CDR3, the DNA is TGTGCCAGCTCAGGGGGACAGGGGGCCACAGATACGCAGTATTTT. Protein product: CASSGGQGATDTQYF. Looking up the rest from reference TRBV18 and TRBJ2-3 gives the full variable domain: NAGVMQNPRHLVRRRGQEARLRCSPMKGHSHVYWYRQLPEEGLKFMVYLQKENIIDESGMPKERFSAEFPKEGPSILRIQQVVRGDSAAYFCASSGGQGATDTQYFGPGTRLTVL.

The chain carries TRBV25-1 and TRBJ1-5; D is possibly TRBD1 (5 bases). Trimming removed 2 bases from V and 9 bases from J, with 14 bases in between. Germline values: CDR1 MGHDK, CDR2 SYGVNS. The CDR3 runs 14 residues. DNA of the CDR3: TGTGCCAGCAGTGAAGGCGGGGCGGGGAGGCCCCAGCATTTT. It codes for CASSEGGAGRPQHF.

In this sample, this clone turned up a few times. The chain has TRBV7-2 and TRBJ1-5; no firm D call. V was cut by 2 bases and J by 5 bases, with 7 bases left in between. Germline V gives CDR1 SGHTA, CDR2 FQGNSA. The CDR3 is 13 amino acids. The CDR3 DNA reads TGTGCCAGCAGCTTAACGGAGGATCAGCCCCAGCATTTT. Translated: CASSLTEDQPQHF.

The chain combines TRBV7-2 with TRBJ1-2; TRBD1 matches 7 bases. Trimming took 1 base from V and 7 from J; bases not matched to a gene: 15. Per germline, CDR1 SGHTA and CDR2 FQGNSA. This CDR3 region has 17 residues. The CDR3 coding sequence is TGTGCCAGCAGCTTAGGAGTGGCAGGGACAGATACTGGTGGCTACACCTTC. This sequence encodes CASSLGVAGTDTGGYTF.

Written as DNA, the CDR3 is TGTGCCAGCAGTTACGAGGGAAGGCCCTACAATGAGCAGTTCTTC. The encoded protein is CASSYEGRPYNEQFF. The genes are TRBV6-6 and TRBJ2-1; perhaps TRBD2 as D (5 bases). The CDR3 consists of 15 residues. Germline assignment: CDR1 MNHNY and CDR2 SVGAGI (reference sequence). V was shortened by 2 bases and J by 2 bases, with 10 bases between the two germline ends.

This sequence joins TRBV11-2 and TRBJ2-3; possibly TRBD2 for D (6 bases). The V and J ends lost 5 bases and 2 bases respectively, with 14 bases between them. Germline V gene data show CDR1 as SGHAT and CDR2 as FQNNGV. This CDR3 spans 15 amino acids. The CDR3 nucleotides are TGTGCCAGCAGCCTTCTAGCGTCGTACACAGATACGCAGTATTTT. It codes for CASSLLASYTDTQYF.

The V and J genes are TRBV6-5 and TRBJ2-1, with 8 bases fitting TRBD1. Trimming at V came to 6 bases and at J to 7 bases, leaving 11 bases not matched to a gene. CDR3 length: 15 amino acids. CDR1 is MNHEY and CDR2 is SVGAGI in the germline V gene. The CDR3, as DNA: TGTGCCAGCAGACCTGGGAGACAGGGGCGGAATGAGCAGTTCTTC. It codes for CASRPGRQGRNEQFF.

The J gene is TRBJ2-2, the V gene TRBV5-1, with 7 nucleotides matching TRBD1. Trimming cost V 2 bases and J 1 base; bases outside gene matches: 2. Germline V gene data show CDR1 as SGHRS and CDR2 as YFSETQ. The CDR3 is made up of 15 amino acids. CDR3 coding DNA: TGCGCCAGCAGCTTAAGGACAGGGAACACCGGGGAGCTGTTTTTT. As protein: CASSLRTGNTGELFF.

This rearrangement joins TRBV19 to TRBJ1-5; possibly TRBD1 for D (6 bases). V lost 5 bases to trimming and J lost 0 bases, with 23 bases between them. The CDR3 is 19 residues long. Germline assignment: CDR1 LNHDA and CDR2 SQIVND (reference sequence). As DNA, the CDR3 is TGTGCCAGTAGTCACCCTACAGGGTCCACTGGCCATAGCAATCAGCCCCAGCATTTT. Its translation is CASSHPTGSTGHSNQPQHF.

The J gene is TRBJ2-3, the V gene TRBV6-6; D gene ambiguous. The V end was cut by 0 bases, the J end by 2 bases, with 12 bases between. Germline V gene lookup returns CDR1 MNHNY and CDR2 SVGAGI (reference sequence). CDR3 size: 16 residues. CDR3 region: CASSYSRSAHTDTQYF. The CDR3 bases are TGTGCCAGCAGTTACTCGAGGTCAGCTCACACAGATACGCAGTATTTT.

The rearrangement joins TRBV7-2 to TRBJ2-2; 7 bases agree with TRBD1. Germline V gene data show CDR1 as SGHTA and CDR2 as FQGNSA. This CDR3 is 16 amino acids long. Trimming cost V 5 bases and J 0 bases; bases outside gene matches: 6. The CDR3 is CASSDLGTANTGELFF. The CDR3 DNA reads TGTGCCAGCAGCGACCTCGGGACAGCGAACACCGGGGAGCTGTTTTTT.

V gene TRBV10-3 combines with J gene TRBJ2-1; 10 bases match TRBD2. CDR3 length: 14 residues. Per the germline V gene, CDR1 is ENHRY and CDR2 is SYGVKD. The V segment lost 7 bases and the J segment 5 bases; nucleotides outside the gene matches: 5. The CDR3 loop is CAINGLAEDNEQFF. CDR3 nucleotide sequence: TGTGCCATCAATGGACTAGCGGAGGACAATGAGCAGTTCTTC.

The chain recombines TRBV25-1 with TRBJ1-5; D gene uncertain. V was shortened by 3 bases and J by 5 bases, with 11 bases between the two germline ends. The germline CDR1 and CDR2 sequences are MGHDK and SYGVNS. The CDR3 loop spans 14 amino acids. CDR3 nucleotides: TGTGCCAGCAGTGACTCAGGTGCCTATCAGCCCCAGCATTTT. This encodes CASSDSGAYQPQHF.

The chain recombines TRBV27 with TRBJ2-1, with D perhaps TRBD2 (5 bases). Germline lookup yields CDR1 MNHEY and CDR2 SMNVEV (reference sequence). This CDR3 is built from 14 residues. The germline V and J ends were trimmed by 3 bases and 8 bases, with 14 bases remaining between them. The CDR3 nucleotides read TGTGCCAGCAGTTTTCTACGATCCGGGGATGAGCAGTTCTTC. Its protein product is CASSFLRSGDEQFF.

CDR3 in amino acids: CASSWGGDTGELFF. CDR3 nucleotide sequence: TGTGCCAGCAGCTGGGGGGGCGACACCGGGGAGCTGTTTTTT. J is TRBJ2-2 and V is TRBV5-4; tentatively, D is TRBD2 (7 bases). The ends were cut back, 3 bases at V and 3 bases at J, with 9 bases in the middle. The CDR3 runs 14 residues. The germline gives CDR1 SGHNT, CDR2 YYREEE (reference sequence).

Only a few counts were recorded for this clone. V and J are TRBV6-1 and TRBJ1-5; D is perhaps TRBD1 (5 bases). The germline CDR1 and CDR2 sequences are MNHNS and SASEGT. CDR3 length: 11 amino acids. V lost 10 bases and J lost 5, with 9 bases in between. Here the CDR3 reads CATGTYQPQHF. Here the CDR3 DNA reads TGTGCCACCGGGACTTATCAGCCCCAGCATTTT.

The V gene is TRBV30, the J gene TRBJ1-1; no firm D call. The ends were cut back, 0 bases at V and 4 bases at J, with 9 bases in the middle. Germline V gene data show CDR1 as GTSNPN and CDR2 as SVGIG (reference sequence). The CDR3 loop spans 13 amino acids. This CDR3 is CAWSVSFSTEAFF. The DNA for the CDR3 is TGTGCCTGGAGTGTATCGTTCAGCACTGAAGCTTTCTTT.